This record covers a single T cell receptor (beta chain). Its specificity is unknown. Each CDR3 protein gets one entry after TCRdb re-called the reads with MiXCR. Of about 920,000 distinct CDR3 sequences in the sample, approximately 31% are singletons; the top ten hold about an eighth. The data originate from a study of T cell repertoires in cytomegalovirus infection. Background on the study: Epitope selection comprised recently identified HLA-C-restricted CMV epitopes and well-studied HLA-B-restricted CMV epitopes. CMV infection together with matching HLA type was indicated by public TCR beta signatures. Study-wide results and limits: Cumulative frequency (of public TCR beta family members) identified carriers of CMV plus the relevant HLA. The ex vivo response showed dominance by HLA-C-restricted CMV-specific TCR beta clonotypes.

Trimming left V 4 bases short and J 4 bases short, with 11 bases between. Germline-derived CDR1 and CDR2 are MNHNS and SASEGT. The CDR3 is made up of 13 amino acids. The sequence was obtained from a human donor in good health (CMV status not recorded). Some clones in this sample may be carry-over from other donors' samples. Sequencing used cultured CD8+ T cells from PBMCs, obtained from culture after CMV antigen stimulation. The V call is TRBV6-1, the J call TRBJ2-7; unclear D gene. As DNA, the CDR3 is TGTGCCAGCAGTGGGTCTGTAAGATACGAGCAGTACGTC. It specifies CASSGSVRYEQYV.